The clone carrying this T cell receptor beta chain has only a few counts. The antigen remains undetermined. The data originate from a study of T cells in Graves' hyperthyroidism and ophthalmopathy. The V gene lost 2 bases and the J gene lost 4 bases, with 15 bases spanning the gap. CDR1 is DFQATT and CDR2 is SNEGSKA in the germline V gene (reference sequence). The CDR3 is made up of 14 amino acids. The source material, RNA transcripts, was used to amplify TCR beta CDR3 regions. HTBI primers were employed in a first-round RT-PCR of the TCR CDR3. TCRdb recomputed calls from the multiplex PCR reads with MiXCR, one row per CDR3 protein. The table records about 600,000 distinct CDR3 sequences, more than 15% of them present only once. Diagnosis relied on clinical symptoms, serum thyroxine and TRAb, thyroid ultrasound and orbital computed tomography. Source material for PBMCs was less than 12 ml fresh peripheral blood.

Study results and caveats: Ophthalmopathy was told apart from stable hyperthyroidism by a 13 V-J model. Most expanded thyroid clonotypes above 0.001 recurred in blood.

The clonotype originates from a woman between 40 and 55 years old with Graves' ophthalmopathy. The chain has TRBV20-1 and TRBJ2-7, with D possibly being TRBD2 (5 bases). Sample: blood. The CDR3 sequence: CSARMAVGAYEQYF. As DNA, the CDR3 is TGCAGTGCTAGAATGGCAGTGGGAGCGTACGAGCAGTACTTC.